The source of this TCR beta chain is a study of cytomegalovirus exposure and HLA in healthy donors (dated by TCRdb to about 2017). Notes on the research overall: In an earlier analysis of 550 to 750 of the donors, 250 to 300 Gb of sequence data and 90 million to 130 million unique TCR beta sequences from roughly 180 million T cells were reported. Genome-wide SNP genotypes for about 65% of the 666 donors were used in a later genetic analysis, which treated that subset as a discovery cohort. About five DR-DQ haplotypes were treated as single units for association and clustering because of strong linkage in the cohort. The number of donors typed differed by locus, with about 629-630 for A, B, C, DRB1 and DQB1, 522 for DQA1, 600 to 610 for DPA1, and some 440 for DPB1. In addition to the first cohort of around 670 subjects, a separate validation cohort of 130 or so different subjects was used. To predict cytomegalovirus infection status, the study combined high-throughput TCR immunosequencing, statistical association of individual TCRs with disease status, and machine learning. Donor age, sex, ethnicity and CMV serostatus were compiled together with the repertoire data. HLA typing included class I and class II loci at four-digit resolution. Among some 400 genotyped donors of the cohort, an average of about 220,000 unique TCR beta nucleotide sequences was sequenced per donor, of which roughly 18% were non-productive. All discovery cohort repertoires had been generated using a single sequencing platform. An earlier analysis of 450 to 750 of the donors used high-throughput TCR beta sequencing to judge whether each TCR beta V gene segment behaved as functional or pseudogenic. The T cell repertoires of several hundred subjects were profiled by immunosequencing and related to cytomegalovirus serostatus. A later analysis re-analyzed previously published TCR beta repertoires from about 600 donors and added high-resolution HLA genotyping to study TCR occurrence patterns. The later analysis used no new phenotypic data to find candidate immune exposures, relying instead on TCR beta sequences and their occurrence across donors. The aim of the study was to test whether cataloging public T cell receptors could identify signatures of past pathogen exposure. Among the roughly 400 genotyped donors, around 81% belonged to the genetic ancestry cluster associated with self-reported Caucasian donors. Roughly 300 gigabases of sequencing data and approximately 84 million unique TCR sequences were included in an early release covering roughly 600 HLA-typed donors.

The library was produced with the immunoSEQ multiplex PCR assay. For the multiplex PCR, a mixture combining 60 forward primers for TCR Vbeta segments and 13 reverse primers for TCR Jbeta segments was used. A multiplex PCR assay on genomic DNA amplified the CDR3 region of rearranged TCR beta genes. Amplified TCR beta libraries were sequenced as 87-base-pair reads on the Illumina HiSeq System. From the authors' description of their analysis: Across the 640 or so repertoires, a later analysis counted tens of millions of unique TCR beta chains, approximately 12 million of which were shared by at least two donors. Raw reads were error-corrected and collapsed into unique sequences by a nearest-neighbor algorithm in which closely related sequences were merged to remove PCR and sequencing errors. V, D and J gene segments were assigned by aligning CDR3 sequences to IMGT reference sequences. For a sequence to be retained, a match of at least six nucleotides was required to both a V gene segment and a J gene segment. Rearrangements were classified as productive when the CDR3 lacked stop codons and remained in frame with V and J, and all other rearrangements were classified as non-productive. Following IMGT convention, CDR3 was defined as the stretch from the second conserved V-encoded cysteine to the conserved J-encoded phenylalanine. The earlier analysis of some 550 of the donors excluded any sequence lacking an unambiguous match to a single V gene segment. In an earlier analysis of approximately 500 of the donors, a V segment was called functional when productive rearrangements were above 56.7%, and segregating when the standard deviation between donors exceeded 5%. To diagnose cytomegalovirus status from the catalog of TCR beta chain sequences, a statistical classification framework was built. V and J gene assignment, in a later analysis, came from comparing TCR nucleotide sequences with IMGT/GENE-DB human TR gene sequences. In a later analysis, CDR3 sequences and most-parsimonious VDJ recombination scenarios were assigned using the TCRdist pipeline. In a later analysis, each TCR beta chain was defined by its CDR3 amino acid sequence together with its V-gene family, and reads without a unique V-gene family were excluded. In a later analysis, fewer than 600 highly shared, low-generation-probability nucleotide sequences were removed to address suspected cross-contamination and a sequencing artifact. For each public chain, a later analysis derived a clonal expansion index from normalized ranks of inferred template counts within each repertoire. A later analysis computed generation probabilities with a VDJ recombination model fitted to out-of-frame rearrangements, and checked the results against IGoR. In a later analysis, hypergeometric tests were used to score TCR-TCR, TCR-HLA and TCR-CMV co-occurrence, with a repertoire-size bias correction applied to TCR pairs. A later analysis estimated false discovery rates by permuting HLA or CMV assignments 20 times. In a later analysis, co-occurring TCRs were grouped using DBSCAN, with TCRdist sequence similarity added in when clustering inside HLA-allele-positive subsets. Co-occurrence clustering excluded repertoires with fewer than 30,000 or more than 120,000 public chains, plus five with anomalous nucleotide sharing. Not all clones reach the TCRdb copy of this immuneACCESS table, which keeps in-frame sequences only. Checked studies attribute under half of the gap to unresolved V genes and leave the rest unexplained. V, J and clone size reflect that table, while D and trimming were determined from the DNA. The sample table shows over 120,000 clones, and approximately 84% are seen once. The ten largest clonotypes hold roughly 9.9% of the sample.

Study-wide findings and limitations: In a later genetic analysis, a missense DCLRE1C variant was associated with V-gene and J-gene trimming of TCR beta chains, and the association was replicated in an independent cohort. According to a later analysis, parvovirus B19, influenza, CMV and Epstein-Barr virus appeared linked to several top co-occurrence clusters. A cluster of highly shared sequence variants was judged likely to represent a technical artifact of the sequencing pipeline. In an earlier analysis of more than 450 of the donors, most TCR beta V segments were observed in productive rearrangements about 90% or about 30% of the time, broadly matching IMGT annotations. While some public TCRs were present in many individuals, most TCR sequences turned up only very rarely across donors. A few of the identified cytomegalovirus-associated TCR beta chains were confirmed in vitro to be specific for cytomegalovirus antigens. The authors suggested that the approach could potentially be extended to other disease states and immunological phenotypes. The classifier was reported to diagnose cytomegalovirus status with high specificity and sensitivity in both the original cohort and the validation cohort. A further reported finding was that TCR beta sequences accurately predicted the HLA-A and HLA-B alleles for most subjects in the first cohort. A later analysis associated about 17,000 TCR beta sequences with specific HLA alleles at a false discovery rate of 0.05. For the cohort, immune exposure information was limited to CMV serostatus. When HLA alleles, especially DR and DQ, strongly co-occurred, attributing TCR associations to individual alleles was difficult. A later analysis found that HLA-associated TCR beta chains were more clonally expanded and had lower generation probabilities than equally common non-associated chains. According to a later genetic analysis, donors in an Asian-associated ancestry cluster had fewer N-insertions in productive TCRs than the approximately 650-donor mean. Only TCR beta chains were sequenced in this cohort, and the absence of alpha or paired-chain data limited detectable features. Roughly uniform sequencing depth across donors was assumed in presence/absence analyses, although this assumption may not hold. Some IMGT-functional V segments, including TRBV6-2 and TRBV6-3, could not be distinguished by the 87-base-pair reads and were therefore excluded. Because counts were too low, 15 to 20 rarely observed V segments, including chromosome 9 orphons, were left out of the earlier analysis of a few hundred of the donors. Because HLA typing was missing for some donors at each locus, association tests included only the typed subset. Linkage disequilibrium might explain the correlated functional status among segregating V segments, but an unknown experimental factor could not be ruled out. A later analysis found that TCR association rates varied across HLA loci, with DRB1 alleles showing the most associated TCRs and HLA-C alleles the fewest. Most CMV-associated TCR beta chains appeared to be HLA-restricted in a later analysis, and the HLA associations seemed to be driven largely by CMV exposure. In the study, 150 to 200 TCR beta chains were listed as associated with cytomegalovirus.

From a lookup of the germline V gene, CDR1 and CDR2 are ENHRY and SYGVKD. Including cysteine and phenylalanine, the CDR3 has 17 amino acids. Only the CDR3 region is kept as DNA, spanning 51 bases read in frame from base 1. Germline trimming amounts to 0 bases on V and 3 bases on J, with 11 as the count of junction bases outside the gene matches. The cohort comprised fewer than 750 healthy bone marrow donors. Cohort members were all nominally healthy when sampled, although unrecorded immune exposures were likely present. The donor tested CMV seropositive, placing the donor among the 250 to 350 seropositive members of the cohort. A peripheral blood sample was provided by each donor, and peripheral blood mononuclear cells were used for TCR beta sequencing. The Qiagen DNeasy Blood Extraction Kit was used to extract genomic DNA from the blood cell samples. A note on this clone: Its antigen specificity is not known. Base qualities are not recorded, but no much larger clone differs from it by a single base.

Sample: PBMCs. This chain is built from TRBV10-3 and TRBJ2-7; 7 central nucleotides agree with TRBD2. The clonotype comes from a woman between 55 and 75 years old in good health and CMV-seropositive. The CDR3 has the sequence CAISESPYTTSSYEQYF. Here is the DNA: TGTGCCATCAGTGAGTCTCCTTATACGACTAGCAGCTACGAGCAGTACTTC.